This TCR beta chain emerged from a study of glioma-infiltrating T cells. Whole-study findings and limits: Very few CDR3 sequences were shared between tissue and blood. Gliomas, especially low-grade, showed above-expected tissue-blood divergence; non-neoplastic patients showed below.

A word on this clonotype: No antigen is known for it.

Using RNA template, CDR3s of TCR alpha and beta were amplified with iRepertoire arm-PCR. One-step reverse transcription and amplification started from about 100-400 ng of tissue mRNA or PBMC total RNA. TCRdb called the multiplex PCR reads again in MiXCR, with one record for every CDR3 protein. The sample records around 130,000 distinct CDR3 sequences, 20% to 25% being singletons. J lost 8 bases, V lost 5 bases, and 13 bases had no gene match. The CDR3 has 17 amino acids. CDR1 SEHNR and CDR2 FQNEAQ come from the germline V gene (reference sequence). This TCR came from a human donor with low-grade glioma or glioblastoma, undergoing nonglioma brain surgery, or in good health (not recorded which). Sequencing was performed on glioma tissue, nonneoplastic brain tissue, or PBMCs (not recorded which). The chain has TRBV7-9 and TRBJ2-1; 12 bases map to TRBD2. Written as DNA, the CDR3 is TGTGCCAGCAGCCCTCGACCCCTAGCGGGGGGGATGGATGAGCAGTTCTTC. This sequence encodes CASSPRPLAGGMDEQFF.